Listed below are T cell receptor beta chains from one sample, sequenced in a study of a mutant IDH1 vaccine in newly diagnosed glioma. Produced via immunoSEQ multiplex PCR; TCRdb's table is partial and in-frame only. This table has about 60,000 clones, over 75% appearing once. These receptors are not linked to any known antigen. Sequencing used PBMCs, obtained from a glioma patient whose treatment included an IDH1 peptide vaccine. The receptors come from a man younger than 30 with glioma. Each CDR3 is given with its conserved first and last residue. D genes are given only for firm matches. Only some rows state a clone size, as once, few, many or a class for expanded clones.

clone size	V gene	J gene	D gene	CDR3 protein	CDR3 DNA
NA	TRBV18	TRBJ2-7	NA	CASSFTGTSTPYEQYF	TGTGCCAGCTCATTCACCGGGACTTCCACCCCCTACGAGCAGTACTTC
NA	TRBV30	TRBJ1-2	NA	CASPLRNYGYTF	TGTGCCTCTCCCCTGCGAAACTATGGCTACACCTTC
NA	TRBV4-2	TRBJ1-2	TRBD1	CASSQGTGNGYTF	TGTGCCAGCAGCCAAGGGACAGGGAATGGCTACACCTTC
NA	TRBV9	TRBJ2-7	NA	CASSVGGDTYEQYF	TGTGCCAGCAGCGTAGGCGGTGACACGTACGAGCAGTACTTC
once	TRBV4-1	TRBJ2-7	NA	CASSQEGSPYYEQYF	TGCGCCAGCAGCCAAGAAGGGTCCCCATATTACGAGCAGTACTTC
NA	TRBV11-3	TRBJ2-2	TRBD1	CASSSSLIPGQGALGGELFF	TGTGCCAGCAGCTCATCCCTAATTCCGGGACAGGGTGCCCTTGGCGGGGAGCTGTTTTTT
NA	TRBV6-5	TRBJ1-1	NA	CASSRTASIKAFF	TGTGCCAGCAGTCGAACAGCGTCAATTAAAGCTTTCTTT
NA	TRBV4-3	TRBJ2-7	NA	CASSQGRSYEQYF	TGCGCCAGCAGCCAAGGACGGTCCTACGAGCAGTACTTC
NA	TRBV2	TRBJ1-4	TRBD1	CARQGGEGSSEKLFF	TGTGCCAGACAGGGGGGTGAGGGTTCCTCGGAAAAACTGTTTTTT
NA	TRBV7-9	TRBJ1-5	NA	CASSLAQGNPNQPQHF	TGTGCCAGCAGCTTAGCACAGGGTAATCCCAATCAGCCCCAGCATTTT
few	TRBV6-1	TRBJ2-7	TRBD2	CASTLTSGGSYEQYF	TGTGCCAGCACTTTGACTAGCGGGGGGTCCTACGAGCAGTACTTC
once	TRBV9	TRBJ2-7	TRBD1	CASSVGLQGDEQYF	TGTGCCAGCAGCGTAGGTCTCCAGGGGGACGAGCAGTACTTC
NA	TRBV11-2	TRBJ2-7	NA	CASSLDLGSYEQYF	TGTGCCAGCAGCTTAGATTTGGGTAGCTACGAGCAGTACTTC
NA	TRBV25-1	TRBJ1-1	NA	CASSDGRGRNTEAFF	TGTGCCAGCAGTGACGGCAGGGGAAGGAACACTGAAGCTTTCTTT
NA	TRBV7-8	TRBJ2-1	TRBD1	CASSWTGGNEQFF	TGTGCCAGCAGCTGGACAGGGGGCAATGAGCAGTTCTTC